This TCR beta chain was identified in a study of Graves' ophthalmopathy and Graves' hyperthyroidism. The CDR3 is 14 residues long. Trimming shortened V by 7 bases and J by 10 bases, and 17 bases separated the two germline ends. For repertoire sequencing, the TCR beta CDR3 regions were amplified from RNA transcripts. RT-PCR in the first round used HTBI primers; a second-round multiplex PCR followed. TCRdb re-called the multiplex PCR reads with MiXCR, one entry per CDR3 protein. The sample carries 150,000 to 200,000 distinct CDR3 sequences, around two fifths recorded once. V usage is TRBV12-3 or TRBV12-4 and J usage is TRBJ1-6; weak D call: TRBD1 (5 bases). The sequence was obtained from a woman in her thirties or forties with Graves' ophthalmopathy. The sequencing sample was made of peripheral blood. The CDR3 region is CASTQTGPGSPLHF. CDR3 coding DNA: TGTGCCAGCACCCAGACGGGACCAGGATCACCCCTCCACTTT.